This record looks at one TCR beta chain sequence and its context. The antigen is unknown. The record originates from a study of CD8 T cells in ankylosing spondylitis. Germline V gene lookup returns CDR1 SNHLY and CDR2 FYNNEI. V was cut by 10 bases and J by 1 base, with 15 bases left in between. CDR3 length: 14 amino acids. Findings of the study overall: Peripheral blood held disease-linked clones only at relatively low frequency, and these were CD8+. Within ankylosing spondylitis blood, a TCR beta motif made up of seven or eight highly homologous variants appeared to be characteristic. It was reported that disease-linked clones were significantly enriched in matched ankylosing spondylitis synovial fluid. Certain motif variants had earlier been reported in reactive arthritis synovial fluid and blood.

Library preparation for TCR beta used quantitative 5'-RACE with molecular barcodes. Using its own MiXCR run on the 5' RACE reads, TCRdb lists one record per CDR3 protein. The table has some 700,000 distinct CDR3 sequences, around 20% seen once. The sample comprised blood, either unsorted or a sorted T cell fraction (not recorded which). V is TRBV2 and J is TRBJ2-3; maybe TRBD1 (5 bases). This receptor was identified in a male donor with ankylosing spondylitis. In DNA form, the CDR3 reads TGTGCCACTCCGCCGGGCAGGGGCACAGATACGCAGTATTTT. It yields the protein CATPPGRGTDTQYF.